Shown below are 21 T cell receptor beta chains from a single sample sequenced in a study of cytotoxic CD8 clonotypes in ibrutinib-treated CLL. The protocol was immunoSEQ multiplex PCR, while the TCRdb copy is restricted to in-frame clones and leaves out a portion. The repertoire holds over 150,000 clones, with about four fifths as singletons. The specimen comprised PBMCs, sampled after 12 months of ibrutinib treatment. These receptors were taken from a human donor with chronic lymphocytic leukemia.

The chain uses TRBV5-1 and TRBJ1-1; D ambiguous. The CDR3 runs 14 residues. The V end lost 4 bases, the J end lost 3 bases, and 13 bases lay between the germline ends. Germline V gives CDR1 SGHRS, CDR2 YFSETQ. The CDR3 DNA is TGCGCCAGCAGCGCAATGCCGGGAGACACTGAAGCTTTCTTT. It encodes CASSAMPGDTEAFF.

Concerning this clone: The same CDR3 is also encoded by other DNA sequences in this sample. The chain joins TRBV28 to TRBJ1-2, with D possibly TRBD1 on 5 matching bases. The CDR3 length is 13 residues. V was cut by 5 bases and J by 5 bases, with 12 bases left in between. Germline-derived CDR1 and CDR2 are MDHEN and SYDVKM. DNA for the CDR3: TGTGCCAGCAGTCCTACAGGTTCTTATGGCTACACCTTC. Its protein product is CASSPTGSYGYTF.

J is TRBJ2-3 and V is TRBV9, with no clear D. From germline, CDR1 is SGDLS and CDR2 YYNGEE. The ends were cut back, 0 bases at V and 2 bases at J, with 10 bases in the middle. The CDR3 is 15 residues long. DNA of the CDR3: TGTGCCAGCAGCGTAGGACCACAACACACAGATACGCAGTATTTT. This codes for CASSVGPQHTDTQYF.

The chain combines TRBV2 with TRBJ2-3, with 7 bases lining up with TRBD1. The trim removed 5 bases at V and 4 bases at J, leaving 3 bases unmatched. CDR1 and CDR2 from the germline V gene are SNHLY and FYNNEI. The CDR3 has 13 amino acids. Here the CDR3 DNA reads TGTGCCAGCAGTCTCACAGGGGCAGATACGCAGTATTTT. Translating gives CASSLTGADTQYF.

Turning to this clone: The junction shows a germline mismatch at one end, possibly a read error. The V gene is TRBV6-1, the J gene TRBJ2-5, with TRBD2 matching 12 bases. Germline V gene lookup returns CDR1 MNHNS and CDR2 SASEGT. The CDR3 covers 17 residues. CDR3 sequence (DNA): TGTGCCATCAGTGAGTCCCCGACTAGCGGGAGTCAAGAGACCCAGTACTTC. This translates into CAISESPTSGSQETQYF.

This rearrangement joins TRBV5-4 to TRBJ1-2, with 7 bases fitting TRBD1. The V segment lost 4 bases and the J segment 4 bases; nucleotides outside the gene matches: 13. CDR1 SGHNT and CDR2 YYREEE come from the germline V gene (reference sequence). The CDR3 totals 16 residues. In DNA, the CDR3 is TGTGCCAGCAGCCCAGGAGGAGGGGGCGCCGCCTATGGCTACACCTTC. It encodes CASSPGGGGAAYGYTF.

The CDR3 region is CASSLDRSTSNTGELFF. The CDR3 nucleotides read TGTGCCAGCAGTTTAGACCGAAGTACCTCGAACACCGGGGAGCTGTTTTTT. The chain joins TRBV27 to TRBJ2-2, with no clear D. V shed 2 bases and J shed 0 bases, with 13 bases lying between them. Looked up from germline, CDR1 is MNHEY and CDR2 is SMNVEV (reference sequence). This CDR3 has 17 amino acids.

The chain links TRBV27 to TRBJ2-3; 8 nucleotides line up with TRBD1. V dropped 5 bases and J dropped 0; count of bases not matched to a gene: 7. The CDR3 loop spans 16 amino acids. The germline V gene encodes CDR1 MNHEY and CDR2 SMNVEV (reference sequence). This CDR3 is CASSRRTGRSTDTQYF. The CDR3, as DNA: TGTGCCAGCAGTAGAAGGACAGGGAGAAGCACAGATACGCAGTATTTT.

The V and J genes are TRBV14 and TRBJ2-7, with TRBD1 matching 8 bases. Germline V CDR1 and CDR2: SGHDN, FVKESK. The CDR3 runs 15 residues. Unmatched junction bases numbered 9, after V lost 5 bases and J lost 3 bases. The CDR3 sequence is CASSYSGQVFYEQYF. Written as DNA, the CDR3 is TGTGCCAGCAGCTACTCGGGACAGGTGTTCTACGAGCAGTACTTC.

This chain connects TRBV7-2 to TRBJ2-5, with a tentative D call TRBD2 (5 bases). The CDR3 runs 12 residues. Germline lookup yields CDR1 SGHTA and CDR2 FQGNSA. V lost 1 base and J lost 7, with 7 bases in between. CDR3 in amino acids: CASSLDAGTQYF. CDR3 sequence (DNA): TGTGCCAGCAGCTTAGACGCGGGGACCCAGTACTTC.

CDR3: CASSKDRVSEAFF. DNA of the CDR3: TGTGCCAGCAGCAAGGACAGGGTCTCCGAAGCTTTCTTT. The chain couples TRBV7-3 to TRBJ1-1; the match to TRBD1 covers 8 bases. Germline V CDR1 and CDR2: SGHTA, FQGTGA. V dropped 5 bases and J dropped 8; count of bases not matched to a gene: 7. CDR3 size: 13 residues.

The chain uses TRBV11-1 and TRBJ2-1; D could derive from TRBD1 or TRBD2 (5 bases each). Germline CDR1 and CDR2: SGHAT and FQDESV (reference sequence). V was cut by 5 bases and J by 9 bases, with 20 bases left in between. The CDR3 is 15 residues long. The CDR3 here is CASSIGALGQGEQFF. DNA for the CDR3: TGTGCCAGCAGCATCGGGGCCCTGGGCCAAGGTGAGCAGTTCTTC.

The chain carries TRBV4-3 and TRBJ1-2; D gene unclear. The CDR3 spans 17 residues. Germline V gene sequence: CDR1 LGHNA, CDR2 YSLEER. With 0 bases removed from V and 0 bases from J, the gap between germline ends came to 14 bases. The chain's CDR3 is CASSQDAGTASNYGYTF. The CDR3 coding sequence is TGCGCCAGCAGCCAAGATGCGGGAACAGCTTCTAACTATGGCTACACCTTC.

The chain carries TRBV4-3 and TRBJ2-5; 15 bases match TRBD2. Trimming at V came to 3 bases and at J to 1 base, leaving 6 bases not matched to a gene. Germline loops: CDR1 LGHNA, CDR2 YSLEER. The CDR3 covers 18 residues. CDR3 sequence: CASSQWGLAGGSQETQYF. DNA of the CDR3: TGCGCCAGCAGCCAGTGGGGACTAGCGGGGGGATCCCAAGAGACCCAGTACTTC.

CDR3 region: CASSLATGGFSNTGELFF. In nucleotides, the CDR3 is TGTGCCAGCAGTTTAGCTACAGGGGGGTTTTCGAACACCGGGGAGCTGTTTTTT. The chain links TRBV27 to TRBJ2-2; 8 bases fit TRBD1. The V gene's germline CDR1 is MNHEY and CDR2 SMNVEV (reference sequence). V gave up 2 bases and J gave up 0 bases; unmatched junction bases: 8. The CDR3 has 18 residues.

The chain employs TRBV27 and TRBJ2-7, with D perhaps being TRBD1 or TRBD2 (5 bases each). Trimming removed 5 bases at V and 1 base at J, with 15 bases between. The germline V gene encodes CDR1 MNHEY and CDR2 SMNVEV (reference sequence). The CDR3 length is 15 residues. The CDR3 bases are TGTGCCAGCAGTCCCTCCCCCTGGGGGTCCTACGAGCAGTACTTC. Translated, it gives CASSPSPWGSYEQYF.

The chain couples TRBV18 to TRBJ2-7, with 12 bases aligning to TRBD2. J gave up 4 bases and V 1 base, and 11 bases lay outside the gene matches. The V gene's germline CDR1 is KGHSH and CDR2 LQKENI. The CDR3 is 18 residues long. This chain's CDR3 is CASSPHSGLAGFYYEQYF. Written as DNA, the CDR3 is TGTGCCAGCTCACCACATTCCGGACTAGCGGGATTCTATTACGAGCAGTACTTC.

The chain joins TRBV6-1 to TRBJ2-1; D not resolved. CDR3 length: 18 residues. Germline CDR1 MNHNS, CDR2 SASEGT. Deletions cut 2 bases from V and 6 bases from J, with 23 bases between. The CDR3 sequence is CASSEPRTFGLVFNEQFF. The CDR3, as DNA: TGTGCCAGCAGTGAACCTCGTACGTTCGGGCTAGTCTTCAATGAGCAGTTCTTC.

The V gene is TRBV29-1, the J gene TRBJ1-2, with a possible D match to TRBD1 (5 bases). Germline CDR1 SQVTM, CDR2 ANQGSEA. The CDR3 is made up of 14 amino acids. V was trimmed by 6 bases and J by 3 bases, leaving 17 bases between them. CDR3 DNA: TGCAGCGTCACCGGGTCCGAGGGGCACTATGGCTACACCTTC. It translates to CSVTGSEGHYGYTF.

The rearrangement uses TRBV5-6 and TRBJ1-3, with D perhaps matching TRBD1 (6 bases). Trimming pared 1 base from V and 2 bases from J, leaving 10 bases between. Germline loops: CDR1 SGHDT, CDR2 YYEEEE. CDR3 size: 15 residues. CDR3 amino acids: CASSLKGVTGNTIYF. The CDR3 DNA reads TGTGCCAGCAGCTTGAAGGGGGTAACTGGAAACACCATATATTTT.

In its sample, this clone was seen once. DNA of the CDR3: TGTGCCAGCTCACCTGGACAGCCACTCGGTCTATCTGGGGCCAACGTCCTGACTTTC. Protein sequence: CASSPGQPLGLSGANVLTF. The V gene is TRBV18, the J gene TRBJ2-6, with D tentatively TRBD1 (6 bases). CDR3 length equals 19 residues. Trimming shortened V by 3 bases and J by 1 base, and 19 bases separated the two germline ends. Germline-derived CDR1 and CDR2 are KGHSH and LQKENI.